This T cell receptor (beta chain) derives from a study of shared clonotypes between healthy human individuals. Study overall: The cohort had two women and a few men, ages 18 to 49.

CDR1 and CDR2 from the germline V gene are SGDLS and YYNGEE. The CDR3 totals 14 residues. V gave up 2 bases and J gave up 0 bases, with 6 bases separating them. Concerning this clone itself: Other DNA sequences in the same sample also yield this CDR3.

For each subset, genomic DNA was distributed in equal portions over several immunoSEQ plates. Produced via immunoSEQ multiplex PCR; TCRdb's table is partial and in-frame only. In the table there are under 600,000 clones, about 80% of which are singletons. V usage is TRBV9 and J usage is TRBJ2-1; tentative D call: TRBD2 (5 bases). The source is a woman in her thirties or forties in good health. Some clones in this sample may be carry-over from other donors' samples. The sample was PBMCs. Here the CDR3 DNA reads TGTGCCAGCAGCGTGGGGAGCTCCTACAATGAGCAGTTCTTC. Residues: CASSVGSSYNEQFF. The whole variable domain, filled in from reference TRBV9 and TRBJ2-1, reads DSGVTQTPKHLITATGQRVTLRCSPRSGDLSVYWYQQSLDQGLQFLIQYYNGEERAKGNILERFSAQQFPDLHSELNLSSLELGDSALYFCASSVGSSYNEQFFGPGTRLTVL.